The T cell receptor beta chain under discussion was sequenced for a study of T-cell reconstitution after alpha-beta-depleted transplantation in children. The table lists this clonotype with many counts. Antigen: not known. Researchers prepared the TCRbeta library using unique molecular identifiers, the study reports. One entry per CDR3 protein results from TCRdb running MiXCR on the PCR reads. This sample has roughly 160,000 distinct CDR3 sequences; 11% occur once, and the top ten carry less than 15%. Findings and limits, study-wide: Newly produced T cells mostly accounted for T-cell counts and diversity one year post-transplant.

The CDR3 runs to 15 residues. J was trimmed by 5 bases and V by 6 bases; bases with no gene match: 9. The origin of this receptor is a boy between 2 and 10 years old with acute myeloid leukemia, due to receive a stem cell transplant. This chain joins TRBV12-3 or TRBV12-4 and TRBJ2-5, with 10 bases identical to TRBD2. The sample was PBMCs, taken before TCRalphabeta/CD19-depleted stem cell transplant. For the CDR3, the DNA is TGTGCCAGCAGACAAGGACTAGCGGCGCTCGAGACCCAGTACTTC. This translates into CASRQGLAALETQYF.